A single sample gave rise to the 13 T cell receptor beta chains below, sequenced in a study of cytomegalovirus exposure and HLA in healthy donors. Both 60 Vbeta primers and 13 Jbeta primers went into the PCR. Clones were read by immunoSEQ multiplex PCR, and TCRdb kept only the in-frame ones, dropping some. The top ten hold about 0.3% of the sample, which has roughly 250,000 clones, about four fifths seen once. Input material: PBMCs. These receptors came from a girl aged 2-9 years in good health and CMV-seronegative.

V and J are TRBV9 and TRBJ1-4; 7 bases are a match to TRBD1. The CDR3 loop spans 14 amino acids. Looked up from germline, CDR1 is SGDLS and CDR2 is YYNGEE. Trimming at V came to 4 bases and at J to 10 bases, leaving 10 bases not matched to a gene. The CDR3: CASSSRQGIGKLFF. CDR3 in DNA: TGTGCCAGCAGCTCTCGACAGGGAATAGGAAAACTGTTTTTT.

The chain carries TRBV7-6 and TRBJ1-2, with D uncertain. CDR1 is SGHVS, CDR2 FNYEAQ, per germline. V was cut by 3 bases and J by 3 bases, with 8 bases left in between. The CDR3 consists of 13 residues. CDR3: CASSFNEDYGYTF. DNA for the CDR3: TGTGCCAGCAGCTTCAACGAGGACTATGGCTACACCTTC.

The chain uses TRBV7-3 and TRBJ1-1; 8 bases align to TRBD1. CDR1 is SGHTA, CDR2 FQGTGA, per germline. The CDR3 loop spans 15 amino acids. V shed 5 bases, J shed 2 bases, and the junction held 7 bases outside the gene matches. The CDR3 spells CASSPTDRANTEAFF. The CDR3 DNA reads as TGTGCCAGCAGCCCCACGGACAGGGCTAACACTGAAGCTTTCTTT.

The V call is TRBV6-6, the J call TRBJ2-1; the D gene is possibly TRBD2 (6 bases). Germline assignment: CDR1 MNHNY and CDR2 SVGAGI (reference sequence). The length of the CDR3 is 15 residues. The ends were cut back, 6 bases at V and 0 bases at J, with 12 bases in the middle. The CDR3 DNA reads as TGTGCCAGCAGCCGACGGGGGAGCTCCTACAATGAGCAGTTCTTC. Amino acid sequence: CASSRRGSSYNEQFF.

Only a few counts were recorded for this clone. The chain links TRBV5-4 to TRBJ1-5; tentatively, D is TRBD1 (6 bases). This CDR3 spans 20 amino acids. CDR1 is SGHNT, CDR2 YYREEE, per germline (reference sequence). V lost 3 bases, J lost 2 bases, and 27 bases lay in between. The CDR3 nucleotides are TGTGCCAGCAGCTACGGAAAAAGTAGAGGGGCAGGGGCCTGCAATCAGCCCCAGCATTTT. It encodes CASSYGKSRGAGACNQPQHF.

The table lists this clone with a few counts. Other DNA sequences in the same sample also yield this CDR3. V is TRBV18 and J is TRBJ2-5, with D perhaps TRBD2 (5 bases). Trimming left V 3 bases short and J 1 base short, with 6 bases between. The CDR3 spans 13 residues. Looked up from germline, CDR1 is KGHSH and CDR2 is LQKENI. The DNA for the CDR3 is TGTGCCAGCTCACCGGGAGTCCAAGAGACCCAGTACTTC. It translates to CASSPGVQETQYF.

This clone showed up just once. The rearrangement joins TRBV2 to TRBJ1-5; unclear D gene. This CDR3 is built from 14 residues. V shed 4 bases and J shed 5 bases, with 12 bases lying between them. Germline assignment: CDR1 SNHLY and CDR2 FYNNEI. The CDR3 DNA is TGTGCCAGCAGTGTCGTGACTGCAGATCAGCCCCAGCATTTT. It is translated as CASSVVTADQPQHF.

V is TRBV29-1 and J is TRBJ2-3, with 14 bases lining up with TRBD2. After removal of 1 base from V and 3 bases from J, the junction contained 9 bases not matched to a gene. The length of the CDR3 is 18 residues. Germline loops: CDR1 SQVTM, CDR2 ANQGSEA. The CDR3 region has the DNA TGCAGCGTTGAAGGTCAGGGACTAGCGGGGGTGGCGACAGATACGCAGTATTTT. As protein: CSVEGQGLAGVATDTQYF.

This chain connects TRBV7-9 to TRBJ2-3; a weak D match, TRBD2 (6 bases). Germline loops: CDR1 SEHNR, CDR2 FQNEAQ (reference sequence). Between the trimmed V and J ends, which lost 4 bases and 4 bases, there was a span of 15 bases. The CDR3 runs to 15 residues. CDR3 sequence reads: CASSSRRGSADTQYF. The CDR3 DNA reads TGTGCCAGCAGCTCCAGGAGGGGAAGCGCAGATACGCAGTATTTT.

This chain links TRBV5-1 with TRBJ2-7, with D perhaps TRBD2 (6 bases). The CDR3 consists of 14 residues. CDR1 is SGHRS, CDR2 YFSETQ, per germline. Trimming removed 4 bases at V and 4 bases at J, with 15 bases between. The CDR3 here is CASSPKAAGYEQYF. CDR3 bases: TGCGCCAGCAGCCCGAAGGCGGCGGGGTACGAGCAGTACTTC.

Comments on this clone: The sample holds other DNA sequences that translate to the same CDR3. J is TRBJ2-7 and V is TRBV20-1; D is uncertain. The germline V and J ends were trimmed by 2 bases and 2 bases, with 4 bases remaining between them. The germline gives CDR1 DFQATT, CDR2 SNEGSKA (reference sequence). This CDR3 contains 11 residues. CDR3 bases: TGCAGTGCTAGACTAGCCTACGAGCAGTACTTC. Protein product: CSARLAYEQYF.

V is TRBV7-6 and J is TRBJ2-5; TRBD2 is a possible D gene (6 bases). Per the germline V gene, CDR1 is SGHVS and CDR2 is FNYEAQ. The CDR3 has 15 residues. V shed 5 bases and J shed 6 bases, with 19 bases lying between them. The CDR3 sequence: CASSPRDPEGKTQYF. The DNA for the CDR3 is TGTGCCAGCAGCCCCCGGGACCCGGAGGGAAAGACCCAGTACTTC. The entire variable domain, with the rest obtained from reference TRBV7-6 and TRBJ2-5, is as follows: GAGVSQSPRYKVTKRGQDVALRCDPISGHVSLYWYRQALGQGPEFLTYFNYEAQQDKSGLPNDRFSAERPEGSISTLTIQRTEQRDSAMYRCASSPRDPEGKTQYFGPGTRLLVL.

V is TRBV6-5 and J is TRBJ2-2, with D unresolved. Germline assignment: CDR1 MNHEY and CDR2 SVGAGI. CDR3 length equals 16 residues. With 0 bases removed from V and 4 bases from J, the gap between germline ends came to 12 bases. The CDR3 here is CASSYSVRFITGELFF. The CDR3 DNA sequence: TGTGCCAGCAGTTACTCGGTTCGGTTTATCACCGGGGAGCTGTTTTTT.